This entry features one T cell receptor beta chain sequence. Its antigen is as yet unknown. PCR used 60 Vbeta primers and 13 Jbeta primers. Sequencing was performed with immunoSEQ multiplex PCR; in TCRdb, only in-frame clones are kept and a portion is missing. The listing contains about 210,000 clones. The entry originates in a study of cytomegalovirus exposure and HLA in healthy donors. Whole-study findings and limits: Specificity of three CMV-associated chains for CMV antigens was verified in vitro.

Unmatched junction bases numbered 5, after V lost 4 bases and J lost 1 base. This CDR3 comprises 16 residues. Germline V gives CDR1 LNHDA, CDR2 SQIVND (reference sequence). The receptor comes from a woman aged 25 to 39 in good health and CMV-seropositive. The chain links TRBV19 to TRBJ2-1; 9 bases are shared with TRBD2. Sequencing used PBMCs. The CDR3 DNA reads TGTGCCAGTAGTAGGGGTAGCGGGAGTTCCTACAATGAGCAGTTCTTC. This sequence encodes CASSRGSGSSYNEQFF.